The T cell receptor beta chain described here comes from a study of cytomegalovirus exposure and HLA in healthy donors. PCR used 60 Vbeta primers and 13 Jbeta primers. Profiled with immunoSEQ multiplex PCR; TCRdb holds only in-frame clones, not every one. This table holds around 150,000 clones, roughly three quarters found once. Whole-study findings and limits: The study had only CMV serostatus as immune exposure information.

This CDR3 contains 13 residues. Germline V lookup: CDR1 MDHEN, CDR2 SYDVKM. Deletions cut 2 bases from V and 4 bases from J, with 8 bases between. A word on this clone: Its antigen remains unidentified.

Sequencing used PBMCs. V and J are TRBV28 and TRBJ2-5; no clear D. The TCR was taken from a male donor in good health and CMV-seronegative. The DNA for the CDR3 is TGTGCCAGCAGTTTAGGGCCGGCAGAGACCCAGTACTTC. It encodes CASSLGPAETQYF.